Listed below are T cell receptor beta chains from one sample, sequenced in a study of Tregs in tolerant kidney transplant recipients. Sequencing was performed with immunoSEQ multiplex PCR; in TCRdb, only in-frame clones are kept and a portion is missing. The repertoire holds 100,000 to 120,000 clones, around 90% seen once, with under 0.35% in the top ten. Sequences were derived from CD4+ T cells from blood, sampled before the transplant. The receptor source for this set is a human donor who received a combined kidney and bone marrow transplant. The CDR3 runs from the conserved cysteine through the conserved F or W. Each record gives: V gene, J gene, D gene, clone size, CDR3 DNA, CDR3 protein. A D gene is named only where the DNA matches it firmly. Clone size is not always given. Where it is, it says once, few, many or a class for expanded clones.

v_gene: TRBV19
j_gene: TRBJ2-3
d_gene: NA
abundance: NA
CDR3nt: TGTGCCAGTAGTGAGGGCTCCCACACAGATACGCAGTATTTT
CDR3aa: CASSEGSHTDTQYF

v_gene: TRBV19
j_gene: TRBJ2-1
d_gene: NA
abundance: NA
CDR3nt: TGTGCCAGTAGTTTTCGAGGAGTAGTGGGGCAGTTCTTC
CDR3aa: CASSFRGVVGQFF

v_gene: TRBV30
j_gene: TRBJ1-2
d_gene: TRBD1
abundance: once
CDR3nt: TGTGCCTGGAGTCTGACCGGGACAGGGGCTTATGGCTACACCTTC
CDR3aa: CAWSLTGTGAYGYTF

v_gene: TRBV5-1
j_gene: TRBJ1-3
d_gene: NA
abundance: NA
CDR3nt: TGCGCCAGCAGCTCCGCAACAGGCTCTGGAAACACCATATATTTT
CDR3aa: CASSSATGSGNTIYF

v_gene: TRBV12-5
j_gene: TRBJ2-1
d_gene: NA
abundance: NA
CDR3nt: TGTGCTAGTGGTTCCGTGCGGGGCCCGCCTCACTCCTACAATGAGCAGTTCTTC
CDR3aa: CASGSVRGPPHSYNEQFF

v_gene: TRBV20-1
j_gene: TRBJ1-2
d_gene: NA
abundance: NA
CDR3nt: TGCAGTGCCCGCCAGGGTGGCTACACCTTC
CDR3aa: CSARQGGYTF

v_gene: TRBV19
j_gene: TRBJ2-7
d_gene: TRBD1
abundance: once
CDR3nt: TGTGCCAGTTCAGAGGGACAGGAACTTTGGCAGTACTTC
CDR3aa: CASSEGQELWQYF

v_gene: TRBV19
j_gene: TRBJ1-2
d_gene: NA
abundance: NA
CDR3nt: TGTGCCAGTAGTATAGTGGGAGGCTATGGCTACACCTTC
CDR3aa: CASSIVGGYGYTF

v_gene: TRBV5-4
j_gene: TRBJ2-7
d_gene: TRBD1
abundance: NA
CDR3nt: TGTGCCAGCAGCTACCAGACAGGGAGCTTTTTAGAGCAGTACTTC
CDR3aa: CASSYQTGSFLEQYF

v_gene: TRBV7-2
j_gene: TRBJ2-1
d_gene: NA
abundance: NA
CDR3nt: TGTGCCAGCAGCTTAGTTAGCGACAATGAGCAGTTCTTC
CDR3aa: CASSLVSDNEQFF

v_gene: TRBV7-2
j_gene: TRBJ2-3
d_gene: TRBD2
abundance: NA
CDR3nt: TGTGCCAGCAGCCGGGGACTAGCGGGGGGCACAGATACGCAGTATTTT
CDR3aa: CASSRGLAGGTDTQYF

v_gene: TRBV28
j_gene: TRBJ2-7
d_gene: TRBD1
abundance: NA
CDR3nt: TGTGCCAGCAGCTACAGGGGGCGTAACGAGCAGTACTTC
CDR3aa: CASSYRGRNEQYF

v_gene: TRBV11-3
j_gene: TRBJ2-5
d_gene: NA
abundance: NA
CDR3nt: TGTGCCAGCAGCCCCAGCGGGGAGACCCAGTACTTC
CDR3aa: CASSPSGETQYF

v_gene: TRBV19
j_gene: TRBJ2-2
d_gene: TRBD2
abundance: NA
CDR3nt: TGTGCCAGTACCGTACTAGCGGGGGCCTTTCTAAACACCGGGGAGCTGTTTTTT
CDR3aa: CASTVLAGAFLNTGELFF

v_gene: TRBV6-5
j_gene: TRBJ1-5
d_gene: NA
abundance: NA
CDR3nt: TGTGCCAGCAGGAAAGCCCTCGGGGGTCAGCCCCAGCATTTT
CDR3aa: CASRKALGGQPQHF

v_gene: TRBV6-1
j_gene: TRBJ1-1
d_gene: NA
abundance: NA
CDR3nt: TGTGCCAGCAGTGGATCAAAGGGGTTAGGGACTGAAGCTTTCTTT
CDR3aa: CASSGSKGLGTEAFF

v_gene: TRBV6-4
j_gene: TRBJ2-2
d_gene: NA
abundance: NA
CDR3nt: TGTGCCAGCAGTCCCGGGACTGGGAACACCGGGGAGCTGTTTTTT
CDR3aa: CASSPGTGNTGELFF

v_gene: TRBV6-5
j_gene: TRBJ1-3
d_gene: NA
abundance: NA
CDR3nt: TGTGCCAGCAGAGACAGCGACTCTGGAAACACCATATATTTT
CDR3aa: CASRDSDSGNTIYF

v_gene: TRBV7-2
j_gene: TRBJ2-3
d_gene: TRBD2
abundance: NA
CDR3nt: TGTGCCAGCAGCGGACCCCAGGGAGGGTTTCCAGATACGCAGTATTTT
CDR3aa: CASSGPQGGFPDTQYF

v_gene: TRBV6-5
j_gene: TRBJ2-7
d_gene: TRBD1
abundance: NA
CDR3nt: TGTGCCAGCAGTTACTCCTGGACAGGGTTTTACGAGCAGTACTTC
CDR3aa: CASSYSWTGFYEQYF

v_gene: TRBV2
j_gene: TRBJ2-5
d_gene: TRBD1
abundance: NA
CDR3nt: TGTGCCAGCAATGGAGGGACAGGCCAAGAGACCCAGTACTTC
CDR3aa: CASNGGTGQETQYF

v_gene: TRBV30
j_gene: TRBJ1-4
d_gene: TRBD1
abundance: NA
CDR3nt: TGTGCCGGTACGACAGGGGGCAGAGGAAAACTGTTTTTT
CDR3aa: CAGTTGGRGKLFF

v_gene: TRBV19
j_gene: TRBJ2-3
d_gene: TRBD2
abundance: NA
CDR3nt: TGTGCCAGTGGACTAGCGGTGGCAGATACGCAGTATTTT
CDR3aa: CASGLAVADTQYF

v_gene: TRBV27
j_gene: TRBJ2-1
d_gene: NA
abundance: NA
CDR3nt: TGTGCCAGCAGTTTATCTTCCGGAGGGCCCAACAATGAGCAGTTCTTC
CDR3aa: CASSLSSGGPNNEQFF

v_gene: TRBV18
j_gene: TRBJ2-7
d_gene: NA
abundance: NA
CDR3nt: TGTGCCAGCCGGAAAAGGGGGGGGGACCCCTACGAGCAGTACTTC
CDR3aa: CASRKRGGDPYEQYF

v_gene: TRBV7-6
j_gene: TRBJ2-2
d_gene: TRBD2
abundance: NA
CDR3nt: TGTGCCAGCATTGCGTCGGCTAGCGGCACCGGGGAGCTGTTTTTT
CDR3aa: CASIASASGTGELFF

v_gene: TRBV5-1
j_gene: TRBJ2-7
d_gene: TRBD1
abundance: NA
CDR3nt: TGCGCCAGCAGCTTGTGGGACAGTAACCCCTACGAGCAGTACTTC
CDR3aa: CASSLWDSNPYEQYF

v_gene: TRBV7-2
j_gene: TRBJ1-1
d_gene: NA
abundance: NA
CDR3nt: TGTGCCAGCAGCTCCGTGTCCCGGGACTCCGAAGCTTTCTTT
CDR3aa: CASSSVSRDSEAFF

v_gene: TRBV4-3
j_gene: TRBJ2-7
d_gene: NA
abundance: NA
CDR3nt: TGCGCCAGCAGCCAAGGCGGCGGGTCCTACGAGCAGTACTTC
CDR3aa: CASSQGGGSYEQYF

v_gene: TRBV5-6
j_gene: TRBJ2-1
d_gene: TRBD2
abundance: NA
CDR3nt: TGTGCCAGCAGTCCCTGGGGGGCCCTGGCGCGGGAGGGCCCAAATGAGCAGTTCTTC
CDR3aa: CASSPWGALAREGPNEQFF

v_gene: TRBV18
j_gene: TRBJ2-3
d_gene: TRBD2
abundance: NA
CDR3nt: TGTGCCAGCTCGCCCAGACTAGCGGGAGCGGATACGCAGTATTTT
CDR3aa: CASSPRLAGADTQYF

v_gene: TRBV29-1
j_gene: TRBJ1-2
d_gene: NA
abundance: NA
CDR3nt: TGCAGCGTTTCGAGAAGTTGGGGGCAGGAAAACTATGGCTACACCTTC
CDR3aa: CSVSRSWGQENYGYTF

v_gene: TRBV2
j_gene: TRBJ2-2
d_gene: TRBD1
abundance: NA
CDR3nt: TGTGCCAGTTACAGGGGTCTTAACACCGGGGAGCTGTTTTTT
CDR3aa: CASYRGLNTGELFF

v_gene: TRBV5-4
j_gene: TRBJ2-7
d_gene: TRBD2
abundance: NA
CDR3nt: TGTGCCAGCAGCCCCGGGACTAGCGGCTACGAGCAGTACTTC
CDR3aa: CASSPGTSGYEQYF

v_gene: TRBV28
j_gene: TRBJ1-2
d_gene: NA
abundance: few
CDR3nt: TGTGCCAGCAGTTTCAACAGAGCTAACTATGGCTACACCTTC
CDR3aa: CASSFNRANYGYTF

v_gene: TRBV28
j_gene: TRBJ2-1
d_gene: TRBD2
abundance: NA
CDR3nt: TGTGCCAGCAGTATAGCGGGAGACTCCTACAATGAGCAGTTCTTC
CDR3aa: CASSIAGDSYNEQFF

v_gene: TRBV6-1
j_gene: TRBJ2-3
d_gene: NA
abundance: NA
CDR3nt: TGTGCCAGCAGTGAATCAGGGTGGGCGCGGGATACGCAGTATTTT
CDR3aa: CASSESGWARDTQYF

v_gene: TRBV5-6
j_gene: TRBJ2-7
d_gene: NA
abundance: NA
CDR3nt: TGTGCCAGCAGCCGGGTCGGCGGGGGCCTTTCCTACGAGCAGTACTTC
CDR3aa: CASSRVGGGLSYEQYF

v_gene: TRBV6-6
j_gene: TRBJ1-5
d_gene: NA
abundance: NA
CDR3nt: TGTGCCAGCAGTTACTCTTACCGGACAGCGGCCCAGCCCCAGCATTTT
CDR3aa: CASSYSYRTAAQPQHF

v_gene: TRBV7-9
j_gene: TRBJ2-7
d_gene: TRBD1
abundance: NA
CDR3nt: TGTGCCAGCAGCACCCGGGACAGATCCTACGAGCAGTACTTC
CDR3aa: CASSTRDRSYEQYF

v_gene: TRBV7-2
j_gene: TRBJ2-3
d_gene: TRBD1
abundance: NA
CDR3nt: TGTGCCAGCAGCTTAGCCGGGACAGGGGGCACAGATACGCAGTATTTT
CDR3aa: CASSLAGTGGTDTQYF

v_gene: TRBV19
j_gene: TRBJ1-1
d_gene: NA
abundance: NA
CDR3nt: TGTGCCAGTAGTATAGATTGGCGCCGGAGACAGGTAAAAGCTTTCTTT
CDR3aa: CASSIDWRRRQVKAFF